The 20 T cell receptor beta chains given below trace back to one sample, sequenced in a study of cytomegalovirus exposure and HLA in healthy donors. The primer mix had 60 Vbeta and 13 Jbeta primers. The table came from immunoSEQ multiplex PCR; TCRdb's copy has only in-frame clones and leaves some out. The table has some 77,000 clones, 70% to 80% seen once; the top ten hold 23%. Input material: PBMCs. These receptors all come from a woman between 45 and 65 years old in good health and CMV-seropositive.

The genes are TRBV12-5 and TRBJ2-1; 9 bases match TRBD1. This CDR3 comprises 15 residues. Germline CDR1 and CDR2: LGHNT and FRNRAP. Unmatched junction bases numbered 5, after V lost 1 base and J lost 7 bases. The CDR3 sequence: CASGLAGTGMNEQFF. In DNA form, the CDR3 reads TGTGCTAGTGGTTTGGCCGGGACAGGGATGAATGAGCAGTTCTTC.

The chain links TRBV9 to TRBJ1-2, with D maybe TRBD1 (6 bases). V was trimmed by 2 bases and J by 6 bases, leaving 14 bases between them. The CDR3 extends over 14 amino acids. CDR1 and CDR2 from the germline V gene are SGDLS and YYNGEE. CDR3 protein: CASSVRGGANGYTF. In DNA, the CDR3 is TGTGCCAGCAGCGTGAGGGGGGGAGCCAATGGCTACACCTTC.

This clone was seen only once. The chain employs TRBV15 and TRBJ2-2; TRBD1 might be the D (5 bases). The CDR3 covers 17 residues. The germline gives CDR1 LNHNV, CDR2 YYDKDF (reference sequence). Deletions cut 1 base from V and 6 bases from J, with 18 bases between. This chain's CDR3 is CATSRVLGVEVSGELFF. In DNA, the CDR3 is TGTGCCACCAGCAGAGTCTTAGGGGTCGAGGTATCCGGGGAGCTGTTTTTT.

The chain uses TRBV7-6 and TRBJ2-7, with TRBD2 matching over 11 bases. This CDR3 is 19 amino acids long. J was trimmed by 0 bases and V by 5 bases; bases with no gene match: 15. Germline V gives CDR1 SGHVS, CDR2 FNYEAQ. CDR3 in amino acids: CASSPWTGTGTSGSYEQYF. The CDR3 DNA sequence: TGTGCCAGCAGCCCTTGGACAGGGACGGGGACTAGCGGCTCCTACGAGCAGTACTTC.

The V and J genes are TRBV19 and TRBJ2-2; D is ambiguous. The V gene lost 2 bases and the J gene lost 6 bases, with 16 bases spanning the gap. This CDR3 contains 16 residues. CDR1 and CDR2 from the germline V gene are LNHDA and SQIVND (reference sequence). CDR3 nucleotides: TGTGCCAGTAGTATACCAACTATGGTCCTACCCGGGGAGCTGTTTTTT. It codes for CASSIPTMVLPGELFF.

This clone showed up just a few times. The V gene is TRBV6-6, the J gene TRBJ1-4; D is unresolved. The V end was cut by 5 bases, the J end by 5 bases, with 9 bases between. CDR1 and CDR2 (germline): MNHNY, SVGAGI (reference sequence). The CDR3 extends over 13 amino acids. CDR3 sequence reads: CASSARSNEKLFF. The CDR3 bases are TGTGCCAGCAGTGCCCGGTCGAATGAAAAACTGTTTTTT.

The chain links TRBV30 to TRBJ1-5; TRBD1 is a possible D gene (5 bases). The germline gives CDR1 GTSNPN, CDR2 SVGIG (reference sequence). The CDR3 sequence is 15 residues long. Deletions cut 2 bases from V and 2 bases from J, with 13 bases between. The CDR3 DNA follows: TGTGCCTGGAGTCGGGCCTTAGGGGGCAATCAGCCCCAGCATTTT. Translating it yields CAWSRALGGNQPQHF.

V and J are TRBV5-1 and TRBJ2-2, with 10 bases matching TRBD1. From germline, CDR1 is SGHRS and CDR2 YFSETQ. The junction had 4 bases not matched to a gene; V was cut back by 4 bases and J by 7 bases. This CDR3 is 14 amino acids long. The DNA of the CDR3 is TGCGCCAGCAGCCCGGGACAGGGGTACGGGGAGCTGTTTTTT. Protein: CASSPGQGYGELFF.

The V call is TRBV2, the J call TRBJ2-3; D gene ambiguous. Germline loops: CDR1 SNHLY, CDR2 FYNNEI. Between the trimmed V and J ends, which lost 8 bases and 2 bases, there was a span of 11 bases. The CDR3 has 13 amino acids. The CDR3: CASSGPFTDTQYF. In DNA, the CDR3 is TGTGCCAGCTCCGGTCCATTCACAGATACGCAGTATTTT.

This sequence joins TRBV30 and TRBJ2-1; 11 bases match TRBD2. Germline lookup yields CDR1 GTSNPN and CDR2 SVGIG (reference sequence). The CDR3 contains 14 residues. Trimming at V came to 5 bases and at J to 9 bases, leaving 9 bases not matched to a gene. For the CDR3, the DNA is TGTGCCTGGGAGGGGGTAGCGGGGGGGCTTGAGCAGTTCTTC. Translating gives CAWEGVAGGLEQFF.

The chain combines TRBV2 with TRBJ1-6, with 8 positions matching TRBD1. The CDR3 has 15 residues. Germline CDR1 is SNHLY and CDR2 is FYNNEI. Trimming cost V 7 bases and J 1 base; bases outside gene matches: 3. For the CDR3, the DNA is TGTGCCAGCACTGGGACAGGTTCCTATAATTCACCCCTCCACTTT. The encoded protein is CASTGTGSYNSPLHF.

This clone appeared a few times. The chain uses TRBV19 and TRBJ1-1; perhaps TRBD1 as D (5 bases). The CDR3 runs to 11 residues. Between the trimmed V and J ends, which lost 3 bases and 11 bases, there was a span of 10 bases. Looked up from germline, CDR1 is LNHDA and CDR2 is SQIVND (reference sequence). The CDR3 spells CASSMEGSAFF. CDR3 nucleotide sequence: TGTGCCAGTAGTATGGAGGGGTCCGCTTTCTTT.

The chain employs TRBV19 and TRBJ2-1; TRBD2 might be the D (7 bases). CDR1 and CDR2 from the germline V gene are LNHDA and SQIVND (reference sequence). The CDR3 runs to 11 residues. CDR3 DNA: TGTGCTCAAAGGGGGGGGGCTCATGGGTTCTTC. This sequence encodes CAQRGGAHGFF.

This chain uses TRBV2 with TRBJ2-2; D is unclear. This CDR3 spans 13 amino acids. V was clipped by 5 bases and J by 2 bases, with 6 bases between them. Germline V lookup: CDR1 SNHLY, CDR2 FYNNEI. CDR3 protein: CASSFSNTGELFF. CDR3 nucleotides: TGTGCCAGCAGTTTCTCTAACACCGGGGAGCTGTTTTTT.

V is TRBV12-5 and J is TRBJ1-3, with a tentative D call TRBD1 (6 bases). V gave up 3 bases and J gave up 0 bases, with 27 bases separating them. Germline assignment: CDR1 LGHNT and CDR2 FRNRAP. The CDR3 runs to 21 residues. The CDR3 loop reads CASGLDRIMTGITSSGNTIYF. The CDR3 coding sequence is TGTGCTAGTGGTTTAGATCGAATAATGACAGGAATTACGAGCTCTGGAAACACCATATATTTT.

There are a few counts of this clone. The chain is built from TRBV6-6 and TRBJ1-2; D remains unclear. Looked up from germline, CDR1 is MNHNY and CDR2 is SVGAGI (reference sequence). The CDR3 spans 12 residues. Trimming cost V 4 bases and J 8 bases, with 11 bases left between them. For the CDR3, the DNA is TGTGCCAGCAGTTCTGGCGGGGAAGGCTACACCTTC. Its protein is CASSSGGEGYTF.

The V gene is TRBV2, the J gene TRBJ1-5; 8 bases are shared with TRBD1. V lost 6 bases to trimming and J lost 4 bases; unmatched junction nucleotides: 2. This CDR3 spans 13 amino acids. From germline, CDR1 is SNHLY and CDR2 FYNNEI. The chain's CDR3 is CASRGQANQPQHF. The DNA for the CDR3 is TGTGCCAGCAGGGGACAGGCGAATCAGCCCCAGCATTTT.

This clone was seen just once. The chain links TRBV6-5 to TRBJ1-1, with D uncertain. This CDR3 has 14 amino acids. Germline-derived CDR1 and CDR2 are MNHEY and SVGAGI. Trimming pared 2 bases from V and 10 bases from J, leaving 17 bases between. In DNA, the CDR3 is TGTGCCAGCAGTTACCAGGATACTTCACTGAGAGCTTTCTTT. Translated, it gives CASSYQDTSLRAFF.

The J gene is TRBJ1-2, the V gene TRBV4-1; no clear D. The ends were cut back, 0 bases at V and 0 bases at J, with 14 bases in the middle. Germline V gene sequence: CDR1 MGHRA, CDR2 YSYEKL. This CDR3 spans 17 amino acids. As DNA, the CDR3 is TGCGCCAGCAGCCAAGATAGAGGAGGGCGGTCTAACTATGGCTACACCTTC. Its protein product is CASSQDRGGRSNYGYTF.

This chain's CDR3 is CASSASGASYEQYF. CDR3 nucleotides: TGCGCCAGCAGCGCATCAGGGGCCTCCTACGAGCAGTACTTC. J is TRBJ2-7 and V is TRBV5-1; perhaps TRBD1 as D (6 bases). Trimming pared 4 bases from V and 0 bases from J, leaving 11 bases between. CDR3 length equals 14 residues. Germline values: CDR1 SGHRS, CDR2 YFSETQ.